Sequencing of this T cell receptor beta chain was carried out in a study of blood T cell repertoires in COVID-19. Study details: Spain, Italy and the United States supplied samples that represented acute and convalescent COVID-19. Nucleic acid was either cDNA or gDNA, and it came from T cells, B-cell-depleted T cells, or PBMCs.

This CDR3 is built from 14 residues. Trimming removed 5 bases at V and 6 bases at J, with 16 bases between. Looked up from germline, CDR1 is SGHVS and CDR2 is FQNEAQ. Per the original data handling: Estimation of nucleated cell counts was performed using reference gene primer amplification. Profiling relied on immunoSEQ multiplex PCR, and the TCRdb table lists in-frame clones only, not all of them. Clonal size and the V and J genes are those of that table, whereas D and trimming came from the DNA. The profile shows 310,000 or so clones, 85% to 90% of them singletons. The source is a woman between 45 and 65 years old with active or convalescent COVID-19. The sequencing input was peripheral blood. The gene calls are TRBV7-8 and TRBJ1-2, with D uncertain. The CDR3 DNA sequence: TGTGCCAGCAGCGGTAGGTGGGCTCGGAATGGCTACACCTTC. Residues: CASSGRWARNGYTF.